This T cell receptor (beta chain) was identified during a study of Graves' ophthalmopathy and Graves' hyperthyroidism. Findings and limits, study-wide: The model reached just under 71% sensitivity and around 74% specificity for predicting ophthalmopathy progression. Cross-validated, the 13-signature model showed 87.88%/81.08% sensitivity/specificity, and 80%/75% in the test set.

Germline loops: CDR1 MNHEY, CDR2 SMNVEV (reference sequence). The V end was cut by 5 bases, the J end by 3 bases, with 11 bases between. This CDR3 has 13 amino acids. This clonotype was recorded at least ten times. As yet, its antigen is unknown. Amplified material comprised TCR beta CDR3 regions derived from RNA transcripts. RT-PCR with HTBI primers came first, then second-round multiplex PCR. TCRdb re-derived calls from the multiplex PCR reads in MiXCR, one entry per CDR3 protein. The sample lists about 220,000 distinct CDR3 sequences, 20% to 25% seen once, with more than 35% in the top ten. Sequenced material: peripheral blood. The chain has TRBV27 and TRBJ2-7; D might be TRBD1 or TRBD2, each matching 5 bases. The receptor comes from a woman between 45 and 60 years old with Graves' ophthalmopathy. The CDR3 reads CASSTQEDYEQYF. As DNA, the CDR3 is TGTGCCAGCAGTACACAGGAGGACTACGAGCAGTACTTC.